A single sample is the source of the 19 T cell receptor beta chains below, sequenced in a study of blood T cell repertoires in COVID-19. Sequenced by immunoSEQ multiplex PCR; TCRdb stores in-frame clones only, minus some. The data show some 220,000 clones, approximately 81% seen once. The sample taken for sequencing was peripheral blood. Receptors originate from a woman of 80 years or more with active or convalescent COVID-19.

The V gene is TRBV6-5, the J gene TRBJ2-1; 11 positions agree with TRBD1. CDR1 and CDR2 (germline): MNHEY, SVGAGI. V dropped 7 bases and J dropped 9; count of bases not matched to a gene: 8. CDR3 length equals 14 residues. Written as DNA, the CDR3 is TGTGCCAGCAAAAGGGGACAGGGGGTTTTTGAGCAGTTCTTC. Translation gives CASKRGQGVFEQFF.

V and J are TRBV3-1 (or the pseudogene TRBV3-2) and TRBJ2-1, with a possible D match to TRBD2 (6 bases). The CDR3 totals 12 residues. CDR1 and CDR2 from the germline V gene are LGHDT and YNNKEL (reference sequence). The V gene lost 5 bases and the J gene lost 8 bases, with 10 bases spanning the gap. CDR3 sequence (DNA): TGTGCCAGCAGCTACGGGAGAGATGAGCAGTTCTTC. Translating it yields CASSYGRDEQFF.

The CDR3 loop is CASSLPTQGRYGYTF. The CDR3 nucleotides are TGTGCCAGCAGTTTACCCACTCAGGGAAGGTATGGCTACACCTTC. V and J are TRBV28 and TRBJ1-2; maybe TRBD1 (5 bases). V was shortened by 2 bases and J by 5 bases, with 15 bases between the two germline ends. This CDR3 is built from 15 residues. Germline CDR1 reads MDHEN; CDR2 reads SYDVKM.

This chain connects TRBV6-6 to TRBJ2-5, with D unclear. CDR1 MNHNY and CDR2 SVGAGI come from the germline V gene (reference sequence). The CDR3 is made up of 14 amino acids. V was trimmed by 0 bases and J by 2 bases, leaving 7 bases between them. The CDR3 DNA sequence: TGTGCCAGCAGTTACTCGTTACAGCAAGAGACCCAGTACTTC. Amino acid sequence: CASSYSLQQETQYF.

This clone appeared a single time. This chain connects TRBV19 to TRBJ1-3; tentatively, D is TRBD1 (6 bases). The CDR3 loop spans 14 amino acids. Germline V gives CDR1 LNHDA, CDR2 SQIVND (reference sequence). V was trimmed by 10 bases and J by 0 bases, leaving 13 bases between them. The CDR3 DNA follows: TGTGCCACCTCCGACAGGAACTCTGGAAACACCATATATTTT. This codes for CATSDRNSGNTIYF.

This clone appeared a few times. The genes are TRBV2 and TRBJ1-1; 7 bases are shared with TRBD1. Germline CDR1 and CDR2: SNHLY and FYNNEI. With V trimmed by 4 bases and J by 1 base, 0 bases remained unmatched. This CDR3 comprises 13 residues. CDR3: CASSGQGNTEAFF. The CDR3 DNA sequence: TGTGCCAGCAGTGGACAGGGGAACACTGAAGCTTTCTTT.

The chain recombines TRBV10-1 with TRBJ2-1; 8 bases align to TRBD2. Germline CDR1 WNHNN, CDR2 SYGVQD (reference sequence). The V and J ends lost 6 bases and 3 bases, in that order; junction bases with no gene match: 7. The CDR3 has 15 amino acids. CDR3 coding DNA: TGCGCCAGCAGGGAGGGCAGCGGGAGCTACAATGAGCAGTTCTTC. It specifies CASREGSGSYNEQFF.

The gene calls are TRBV6-2 or TRBV6-3 and TRBJ1-5; possible D gene TRBD1, 6 bases. Trimming removed 4 bases at V and 6 bases at J, with 16 bases between. CDR1 and CDR2 (germline): MNHEY, SVGEGT. CDR3 size: 15 residues. The CDR3 sequence is CASSFGGAKSQPQHF. CDR3 nucleotide sequence: TGTGCCAGCAGTTTTGGGGGGGCTAAAAGTCAGCCCCAGCATTTT.

This clone was found once. The genes are TRBV6-2 or TRBV6-3 and TRBJ1-2, with TRBD1 matching 9 bases. Trimming removed 2 bases from V and 2 bases from J; junction bases left unmatched: 15. Germline-derived CDR1 and CDR2 are MNHEY and SVGEGT. The CDR3 runs to 19 residues. The CDR3 DNA reads as TGTGCCAGCAGTTACGCCCCTCGGCGAATCGGGACAGGGAACTATGGCTACACCTTC. This translates into CASSYAPRRIGTGNYGYTF.

The chain has TRBV9 and TRBJ2-1, with 14 bases matching TRBD2. CDR3 length: 18 residues. Germline V gene data show CDR1 as SGDLS and CDR2 as YYNGEE. V lost 4 bases to trimming and J lost 7 bases; unmatched junction nucleotides: 13. The CDR3 DNA follows: TGTGCCAGCAGCCCTTCCGGGACTAGCGGGAGAGGAAGTAATGAGCAGTTCTTC. This encodes CASSPSGTSGRGSNEQFF.

A single count supports this clone. This sequence joins TRBV13 and TRBJ2-2; possibly TRBD2 for D (5 bases). V was clipped by 0 bases and J by 6 bases, with 17 bases between them. CDR1 and CDR2 (germline): PRHDT, FYEKMQ (reference sequence). The CDR3 runs 17 residues. As DNA, the CDR3 is TGTGCCAGCAGCTTAGGAGGCACATGGGCGAGGGCCGGGGAGCTGTTTTTT. This encodes CASSLGGTWARAGELFF.

The chain joins TRBV28 to TRBJ2-5, with 7 bases identical to TRBD2. This CDR3 has 17 residues. V trimming: 3 bases; J trimming: 5 bases; junction bases outside the gene matches: 15. From germline, CDR1 is MDHEN and CDR2 SYDVKM. CDR3 loop: CASSFSLAVRRGETQYF. CDR3 DNA sequence: TGTGCCAGCAGTTTCTCATTAGCGGTTAGGCGGGGGGAGACCCAGTACTTC. Complete variable domain (other parts from reference TRBV28 and TRBJ2-5): DVKVTQSSRYLVKRTGEKVFLECVQDMDHENMFWYRQDPGLGLRLIYFSYDVKMKEKGDIPEGYSVSREKKERFSLILESASTNQTSMYLCASSFSLAVRRGETQYFGPGTRLLVL.

J is TRBJ2-1 and V is TRBV4-3; no definite D call. The V and J ends lost 0 bases and 5 bases respectively, with 11 bases between them. The CDR3 has 15 residues. Germline V CDR1 and CDR2: LGHNA, YSLEER. The CDR3 nucleotides read TGCGCCAGCAGCCAAGATACCGGGTTGGACAATGAGCAGTTCTTC. Encoded protein: CASSQDTGLDNEQFF.

The rearrangement uses TRBV10-3 and TRBJ2-3, with TRBD2 matching over 9 bases. Germline CDR1 is ENHRY and CDR2 is SYGVKD. V gave up 2 bases and J gave up 5 bases; unmatched junction bases: 8. The length of the CDR3 is 16 residues. The CDR3 DNA reads TGTGCCATCAGTGAGCCGGGACTAGCAGCAGAAGATACGCAGTATTTT. This codes for CAISEPGLAAEDTQYF.

The chain carries TRBV5-1 and TRBJ1-1, with D perhaps matching TRBD1 (6 bases). Germline CDR1 is SGHRS and CDR2 is YFSETQ. Trimming took 3 bases from V and 3 from J, leaving 12 bases between them. The CDR3 is 14 residues long. CDR3 region: CASSSRDTHTEAFF. Written as DNA, the CDR3 is TGCGCCAGCAGCTCTCGGGACACCCACACTGAAGCTTTCTTT.

In DNA form, the CDR3 reads TGTGCCAGCGCCAGGGGACCAGATACGCAGTATTTT. This translates into CASARGPDTQYF. The chain links TRBV6-6 to TRBJ2-3; weak D call: TRBD1 (6 bases). The germline gives CDR1 MNHNY, CDR2 SVGAGI (reference sequence). The V gene lost 8 bases and the J gene lost 4 bases, with 10 bases spanning the gap. The CDR3 is 12 residues long.

The chain recombines TRBV10-3 with TRBJ2-1, with D unclear. This CDR3 contains 15 residues. V lost 4 bases, J lost 8 bases, and 18 bases lay in between. Germline lookup yields CDR1 ENHRY and CDR2 SYGVKD. The CDR3 loop reads CAISAPRGPRYEQFF. The CDR3 DNA is TGTGCCATCAGTGCCCCCCGCGGCCCGAGGTATGAGCAGTTCTTC.

The chain links TRBV6-2 or TRBV6-3 to TRBJ2-7, with 7 bases fitting TRBD2. This CDR3 region has 15 residues. With V trimmed by 2 bases and J by 7 bases, 11 bases remained unmatched. Germline-derived CDR1 and CDR2 are MNHEY and SVGEGT. The CDR3 region is CASSYGRTRGAEQYF. The CDR3 DNA reads as TGTGCCAGCAGTTACGGGAGGACTAGAGGAGCTGAGCAGTACTTC.

This sequence joins TRBV9 and TRBJ2-2; TRBD1 is a possible D gene (6 bases). This CDR3 comprises 15 residues. V shed 3 bases and J shed 4 bases, with 13 bases lying between them. The germline CDR1 and CDR2 sequences are SGDLS and YYNGEE. CDR3 DNA sequence: TGTGCCAGCAGCGATGGACAGTGGGTCACCGGGGAGCTGTTTTTT. Translated: CASSDGQWVTGELFF.